This TCR beta chain derives from a study of T-cell reconstitution after alpha-beta-depleted transplantation in children. Unique molecular identifiers were incorporated when the TCRbeta library was constructed. Via MiXCR, TCRdb re-called the PCR reads, giving one row per CDR3 protein. Of 150,000 to 200,000 distinct CDR3 sequences in the sample, 6% to 7% were seen once. This clonotype was seen ten or more times. The source of this sequence is a human donor who donated a stem cell graft to a child with Wiskott-Aldrich syndrome. Sequenced here: PBMCs from the stem cell graft donor, sampled from the stem cell graft.

This chain's CDR3 is CASSLELAQNTEAFF. The DNA for the CDR3 is TGTGCCAGCAGCTTAGAGTTAGCCCAGAACACTGAAGCTTTCTTT. The V and J genes are TRBV7-8 and TRBJ1-1, with D unclear. The germline gives CDR1 SGHVS, CDR2 FQNEAQ. V was cut by 1 base and J by 1 base, with 10 bases left in between. The CDR3 runs to 15 residues. The complete variable domain, with remaining parts taken from reference TRBV7-8 and TRBJ1-1, reads GAGVSQSPRYKVAKRGQDVALRCDPISGHVSLFWYQQALGQGPEFLTYFQNEAQLDKSGLPSDRFFAERPEGSVSTLKIQRTQQEDSAVYLCASSLELAQNTEAFFGQGTRLTVV.